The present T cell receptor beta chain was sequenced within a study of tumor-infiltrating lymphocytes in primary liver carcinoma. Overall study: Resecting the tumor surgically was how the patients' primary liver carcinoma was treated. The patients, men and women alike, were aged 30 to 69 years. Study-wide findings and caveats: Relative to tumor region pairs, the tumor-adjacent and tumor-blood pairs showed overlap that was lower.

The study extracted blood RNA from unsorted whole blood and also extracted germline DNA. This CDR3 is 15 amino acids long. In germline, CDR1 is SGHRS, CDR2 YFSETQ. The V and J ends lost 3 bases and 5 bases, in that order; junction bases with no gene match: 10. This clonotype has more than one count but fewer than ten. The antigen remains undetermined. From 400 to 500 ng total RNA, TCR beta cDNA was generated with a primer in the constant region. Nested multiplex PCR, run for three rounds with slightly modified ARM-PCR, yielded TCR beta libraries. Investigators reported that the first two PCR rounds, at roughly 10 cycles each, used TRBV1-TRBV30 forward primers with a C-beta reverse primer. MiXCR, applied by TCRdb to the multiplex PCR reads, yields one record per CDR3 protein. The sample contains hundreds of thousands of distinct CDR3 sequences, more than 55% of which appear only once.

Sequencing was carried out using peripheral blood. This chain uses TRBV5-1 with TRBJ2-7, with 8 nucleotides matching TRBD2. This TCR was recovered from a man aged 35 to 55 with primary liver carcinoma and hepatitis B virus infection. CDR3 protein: CASSSSAGVTHEQYF. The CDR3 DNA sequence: TGCGCCAGCAGCTCTTCAGCGGGAGTGACCCACGAGCAGTACTTC.